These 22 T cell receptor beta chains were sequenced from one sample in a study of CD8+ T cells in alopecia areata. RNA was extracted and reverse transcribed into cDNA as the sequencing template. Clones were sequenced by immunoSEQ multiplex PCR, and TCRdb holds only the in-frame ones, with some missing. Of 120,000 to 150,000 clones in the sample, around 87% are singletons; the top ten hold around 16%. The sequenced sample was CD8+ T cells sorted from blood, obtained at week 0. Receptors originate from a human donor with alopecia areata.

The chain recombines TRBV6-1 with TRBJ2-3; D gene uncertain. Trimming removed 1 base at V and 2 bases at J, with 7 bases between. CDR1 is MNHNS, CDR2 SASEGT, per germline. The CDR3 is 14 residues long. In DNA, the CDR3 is TGTGCCAGCAGTGAAGTTGACCACACAGATACGCAGTATTTT. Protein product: CASSEVDHTDTQYF.

CDR3 sequence (DNA): TGTGCCAGTAACGCCAGGGGGAACACTGAAGCTTTCTTT. Its protein product is CASNARGNTEAFF. This rearrangement joins TRBV19 to TRBJ1-1; perhaps TRBD1 as D (6 bases). Trimming shortened V by 7 bases and J by 1 base, and 10 bases separated the two germline ends. The CDR3 has 13 residues. Per the germline V gene, CDR1 is LNHDA and CDR2 is SQIVND (reference sequence).

The CDR3, as DNA: TGTGCCAGCGCCTTCGTGGAGGCGTACAATGAGCAGTTCTTC. Translated, it gives CASAFVEAYNEQFF. The rearrangement uses TRBV11-2 and TRBJ2-1, with D maybe TRBD2 (5 bases). The CDR3 length is 14 residues. Germline CDR1 SGHAT, CDR2 FQNNGV. V was pared by 8 bases and J by 4 bases, with 15 bases between.

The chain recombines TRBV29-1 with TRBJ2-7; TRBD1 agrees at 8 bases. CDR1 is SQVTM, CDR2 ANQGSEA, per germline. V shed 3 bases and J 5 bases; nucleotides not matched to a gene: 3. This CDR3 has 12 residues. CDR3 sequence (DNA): TGCAGCGTTGAGGACAGGGACAACGAGCAGTACTTC. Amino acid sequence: CSVEDRDNEQYF.

The CDR3 nucleotides are TGTGCCAGCAGCGTAGGGGGCGGGATCGGCACAGATACGCAGTATTTT. Amino acid sequence: CASSVGGGIGTDTQYF. The chain recombines TRBV9 with TRBJ2-3, with D possibly being TRBD2 (6 bases). The CDR3 covers 16 residues. The V end was cut by 0 bases, the J end by 1 base, with 12 bases between. From germline, CDR1 is SGDLS and CDR2 YYNGEE.

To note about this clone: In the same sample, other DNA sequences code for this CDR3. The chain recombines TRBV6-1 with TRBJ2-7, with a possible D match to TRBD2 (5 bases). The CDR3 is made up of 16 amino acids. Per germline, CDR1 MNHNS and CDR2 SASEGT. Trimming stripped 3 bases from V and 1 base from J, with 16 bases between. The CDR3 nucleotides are TGTGCCAGCAGTGAGTTTCGGGGAGCCAATTCCTACGAGCAGTACTTC. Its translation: CASSEFRGANSYEQYF.

The CDR3 nucleotides are TGTGCCAGCAGCCTACATTCGGGTCCCTCTGGGGCCAACGTCCTGACTTTC. It translates to CASSLHSGPSGANVLTF. The chain employs TRBV7-3 and TRBJ2-6, with no clear D. V shed 5 bases and J shed 0 bases, with 14 bases lying between them. This CDR3 has 17 amino acids. CDR1 and CDR2 (germline): SGHTA, FQGTGA.

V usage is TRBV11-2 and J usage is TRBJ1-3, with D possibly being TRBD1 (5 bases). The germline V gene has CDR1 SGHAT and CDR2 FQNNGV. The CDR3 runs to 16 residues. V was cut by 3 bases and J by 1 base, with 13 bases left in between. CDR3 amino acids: CASSFSPGGSGNTIYF. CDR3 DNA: TGTGCCAGCAGCTTCTCTCCCGGGGGATCTGGAAACACCATATATTTT.

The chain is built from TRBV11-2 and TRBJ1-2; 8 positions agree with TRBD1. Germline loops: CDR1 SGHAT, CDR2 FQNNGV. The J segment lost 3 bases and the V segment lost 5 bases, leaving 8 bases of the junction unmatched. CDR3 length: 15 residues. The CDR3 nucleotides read TGTGCCAGCAGCCCCCCGGGACAGGTTCACTATGGCTACACCTTC. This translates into CASSPPGQVHYGYTF.

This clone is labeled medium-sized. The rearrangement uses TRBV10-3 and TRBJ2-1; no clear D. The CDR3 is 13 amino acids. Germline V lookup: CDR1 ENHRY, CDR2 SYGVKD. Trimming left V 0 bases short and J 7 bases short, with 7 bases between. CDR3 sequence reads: CAISESGVNEQFF. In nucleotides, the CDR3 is TGTGCCATCAGTGAGTCTGGAGTGAATGAGCAGTTCTTC.

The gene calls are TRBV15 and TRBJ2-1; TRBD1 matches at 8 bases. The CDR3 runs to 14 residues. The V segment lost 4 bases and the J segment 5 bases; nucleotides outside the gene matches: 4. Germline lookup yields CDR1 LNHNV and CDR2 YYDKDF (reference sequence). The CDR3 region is CATSTGGEDNEQFF. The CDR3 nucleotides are TGTGCCACCAGCACAGGGGGCGAGGACAATGAGCAGTTCTTC. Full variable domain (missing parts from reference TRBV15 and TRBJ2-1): DAMVIQNPRYQVTQFGKPVTLSCSQTLNHNVMYWYQQKSSQAPKLLFHYYDKDFNNEADTPDNFQSRRPNTSFCFLDIRSPGLGDTAMYLCATSTGGEDNEQFFGPGTRLTVL.

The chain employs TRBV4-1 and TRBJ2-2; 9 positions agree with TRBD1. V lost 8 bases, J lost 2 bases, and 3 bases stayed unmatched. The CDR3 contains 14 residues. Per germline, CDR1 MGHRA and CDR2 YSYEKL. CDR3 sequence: CASGQGTNTGELFF. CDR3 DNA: TGCGCCAGCGGACAGGGGACCAACACCGGGGAGCTGTTTTTT.

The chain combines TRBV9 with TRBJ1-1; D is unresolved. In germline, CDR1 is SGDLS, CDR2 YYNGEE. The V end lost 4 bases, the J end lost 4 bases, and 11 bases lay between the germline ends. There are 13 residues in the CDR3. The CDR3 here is CASSPPMLTEAFF. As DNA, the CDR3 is TGTGCCAGCAGCCCGCCTATGCTCACTGAAGCTTTCTTT.

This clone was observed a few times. The chain's CDR3 is CASSLPGHPKYF. The DNA of the CDR3 is TGTGCCAGCAGCTTACCCGGACACCCCAAATACTTC. The chain has TRBV7-9 and TRBJ2-4; tentatively, D is TRBD1 (5 bases). The V gene's germline CDR1 is SEHNR and CDR2 FQNEAQ (reference sequence). This CDR3 contains 12 residues. Trimming left V 2 bases short and J 16 bases short, with 15 bases between.

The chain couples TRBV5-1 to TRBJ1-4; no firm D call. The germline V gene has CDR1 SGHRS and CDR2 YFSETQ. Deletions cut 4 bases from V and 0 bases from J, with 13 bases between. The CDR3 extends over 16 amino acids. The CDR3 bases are TGCGCCAGCAGCCCAACCGGGCTTACAACTAATGAAAAACTGTTTTTT. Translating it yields CASSPTGLTTNEKLFF.

The CDR3 loop reads CASSISRGLEQFF. The CDR3 bases are TGTGCCAGCAGCATCTCCAGGGGACTTGAGCAGTTCTTC. The rearrangement uses TRBV5-6 and TRBJ2-1; D assignment may be TRBD1 or TRBD2 (6 bases each). Trimming stripped 4 bases from V and 9 bases from J, with 14 bases between. The CDR3 is made up of 13 amino acids. Germline CDR1 reads SGHDT; CDR2 reads YYEEEE.

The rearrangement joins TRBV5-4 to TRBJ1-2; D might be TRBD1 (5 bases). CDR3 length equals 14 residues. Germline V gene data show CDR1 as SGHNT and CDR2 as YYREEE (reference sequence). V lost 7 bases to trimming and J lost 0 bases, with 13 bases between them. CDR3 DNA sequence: TGTGCCAGCGCCCCCCGGGGGACTAACTATGGCTACACCTTC. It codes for CASAPRGTNYGYTF.

The CDR3 here is CASSLFGLEQYF. The CDR3 nucleotides are TGTGCCAGCAGCCTTTTCGGTCTCGAGCAGTACTTC. The chain links TRBV4-2 to TRBJ2-7; D is unclear. CDR1 is LGHNA and CDR2 is YNFKEQ in the germline V gene. The CDR3 consists of 12 residues. Trimming removed 4 bases at V and 6 bases at J, with 10 bases between.

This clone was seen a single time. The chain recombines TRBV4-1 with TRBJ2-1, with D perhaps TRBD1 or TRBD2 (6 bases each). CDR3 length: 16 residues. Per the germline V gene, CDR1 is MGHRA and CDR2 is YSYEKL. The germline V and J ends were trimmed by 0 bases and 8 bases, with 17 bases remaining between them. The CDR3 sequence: CASSQEFRGLGDEQFF. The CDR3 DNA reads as TGCGCCAGCAGCCAAGAATTTCGGGGGCTTGGGGATGAGCAGTTCTTC.

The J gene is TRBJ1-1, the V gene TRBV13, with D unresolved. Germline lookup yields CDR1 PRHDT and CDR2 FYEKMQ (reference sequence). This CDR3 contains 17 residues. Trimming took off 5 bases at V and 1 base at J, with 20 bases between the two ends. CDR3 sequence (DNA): TGTGCCAGCAGCACCGAACAGCTACCAGTTACGAACACTGAAGCTTTCTTT. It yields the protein CASSTEQLPVTNTEAFF.

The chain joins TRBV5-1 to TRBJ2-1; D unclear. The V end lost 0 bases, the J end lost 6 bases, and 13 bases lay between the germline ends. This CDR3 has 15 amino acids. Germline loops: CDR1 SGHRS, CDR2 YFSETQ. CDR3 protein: CASSLGAGGSNEQFF. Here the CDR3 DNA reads TGCGCCAGCAGCTTGGGTGCTGGCGGTTCCAATGAGCAGTTCTTC.

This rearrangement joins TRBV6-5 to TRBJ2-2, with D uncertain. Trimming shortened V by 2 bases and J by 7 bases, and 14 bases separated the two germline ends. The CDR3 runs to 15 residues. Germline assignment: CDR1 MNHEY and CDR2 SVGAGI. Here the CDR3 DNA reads TGTGCCAGCAGTTACAACAGCCCCTCGGACGGGGAGCTGTTTTTT. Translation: CASSYNSPSDGELFF.